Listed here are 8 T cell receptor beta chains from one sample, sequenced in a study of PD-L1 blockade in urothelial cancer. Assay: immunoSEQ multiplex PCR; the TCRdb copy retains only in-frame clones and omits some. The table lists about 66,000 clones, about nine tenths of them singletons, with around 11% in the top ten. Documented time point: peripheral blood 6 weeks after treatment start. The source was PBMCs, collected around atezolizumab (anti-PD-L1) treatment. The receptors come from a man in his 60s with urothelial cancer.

CDR3 in DNA: TGTGCCTGGTTTAACAGGGCCAACTATGGCTACACCTTC. It encodes CAWFNRANYGYTF. The chain joins TRBV30 to TRBJ1-2, with a weak D call TRBD1 (6 bases). Trimming left V 5 bases short and J 2 bases short, with 12 bases between. The CDR3 is 13 amino acids. Looked up from germline, CDR1 is GTSNPN and CDR2 is SVGIG (reference sequence).

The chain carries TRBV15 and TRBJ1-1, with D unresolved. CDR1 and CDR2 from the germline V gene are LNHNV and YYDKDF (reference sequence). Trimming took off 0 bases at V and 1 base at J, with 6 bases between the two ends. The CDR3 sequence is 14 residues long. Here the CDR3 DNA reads TGTGCCACCAGCAGAGATCGGGGGAACACTGAAGCTTTCTTT. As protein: CATSRDRGNTEAFF.

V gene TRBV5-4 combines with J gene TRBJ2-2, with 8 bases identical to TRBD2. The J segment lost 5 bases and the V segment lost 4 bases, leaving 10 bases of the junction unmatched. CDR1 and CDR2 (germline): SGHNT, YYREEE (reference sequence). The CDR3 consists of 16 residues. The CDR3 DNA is TGTGCCAGCAGCCGGGGCGGGGGGCGAGCAACCGGGGAGCTGTTTTTT. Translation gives CASSRGGGRATGELFF.

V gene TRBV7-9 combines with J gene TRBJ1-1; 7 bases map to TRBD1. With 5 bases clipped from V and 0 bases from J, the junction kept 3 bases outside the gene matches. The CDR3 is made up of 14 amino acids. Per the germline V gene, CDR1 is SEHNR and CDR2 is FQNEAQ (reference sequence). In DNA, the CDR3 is TGTGCCAGCAGCCTACAGGGGATGAACACTGAAGCTTTCTTT. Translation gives CASSLQGMNTEAFF.

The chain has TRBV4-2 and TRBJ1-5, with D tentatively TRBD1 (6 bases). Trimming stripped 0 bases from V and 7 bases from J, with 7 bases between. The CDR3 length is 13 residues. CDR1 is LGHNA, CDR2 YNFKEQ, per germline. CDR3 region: CASSQDRGQPQHF. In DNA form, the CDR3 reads TGTGCCAGCAGCCAAGATAGGGGGCAGCCCCAGCATTTT.

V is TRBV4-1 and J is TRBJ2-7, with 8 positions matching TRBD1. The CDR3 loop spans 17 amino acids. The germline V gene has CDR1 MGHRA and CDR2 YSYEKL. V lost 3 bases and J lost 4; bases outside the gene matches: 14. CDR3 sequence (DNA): TGCGCCAGCAGCCACCCAGGGGTGGACAGGGCGGCGTACGAGCAGTACTTC. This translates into CASSHPGVDRAAYEQYF.

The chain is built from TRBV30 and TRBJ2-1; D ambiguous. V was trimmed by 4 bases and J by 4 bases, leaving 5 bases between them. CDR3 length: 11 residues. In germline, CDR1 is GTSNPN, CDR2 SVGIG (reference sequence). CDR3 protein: CAWTVYNEQFF. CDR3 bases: TGTGCCTGGACCGTATACAATGAGCAGTTCTTC. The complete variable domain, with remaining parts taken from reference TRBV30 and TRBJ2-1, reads SQTIHQWPATLVQPVGSPLSLECTVEGTSNPNLYWYRQAAGRGLQLLFYSVGIGQISSEVPQNLSASRPQDRQFILSSKKLLLSDSGFYLCAWTVYNEQFFGPGTRLTVL.

CDR3 DNA sequence: TGTGCCAGCAGTGAAGCTAGCGGGAGGGAGACCCAGTACTTC. This codes for CASSEASGRETQYF. This chain uses TRBV6-1 with TRBJ2-5; TRBD2 aligns across 10 bases. With V trimmed by 0 bases and J by 5 bases, 0 bases remained unmatched. The germline V gene encodes CDR1 MNHNS and CDR2 SASEGT. The CDR3 covers 14 residues.